This entry concerns a single T cell receptor (beta chain). The sample comes from a study of blood T cell repertoires in COVID-19. Study context: Researchers got acute and convalescent COVID-19 samples from the United States, Italy and Spain.

Germline V gene lookup returns CDR1 MNHEY and CDR2 SVGAGI. CDR3 size: 14 residues. V lost 9 bases and J 9 bases, leaving 24 bases between the germline ends. Sequencing was performed with immunoSEQ multiplex PCR; in TCRdb, only in-frame clones are kept and a portion is missing. The data contain 280,000 or so clones, roughly 90% of them seen just once; the ten biggest clones take up approximately 2.9%. Recruitment covered over 20 US areas and drew participants whose ages spanned roughly 18 to 100 years. Which cohort a participant joined came from the clinical history participants gave. The specimen sequenced was PBMCs or T cells enriched from blood (not recorded which). This clonotype was sampled from a woman in her fifties or sixties who had been exposed to COVID-19. The V gene is TRBV6-5, the J gene TRBJ2-7; TRBD1 might be the D (7 bases). The CDR3 nucleotides read TGTGCCAGTTATTCGGGAGTAACCTCAGGGGGGCAGTACTTC. This sequence encodes CASYSGVTSGGQYF.